Following are 20 T cell receptor beta chains from one sample sequenced in a study of shared clonotypes between healthy human individuals (dated by TCRdb to between 2020 and 2021). Library prep was done by the immunoSEQ multiplex PCR assay. Here the immuneACCESS table is served through TCRdb, limited to in-frame sequences with V and J called. Missing clones are a known gap in these copies; in checked studies unresolved V genes cover under half, and the rest lacks a known reason. This sample has under 1,100,000 clones in its table, and under 80% of those were observed once. The top ten clonotypes cover around 1.5% of the sample. Sequenced material: memory CD4+ T cells sorted from blood. This specimen's cell subset or site label, interpreted: CD45RA-negative fraction. These receptor sequences come from a man aged 18 to 29 in good health.

DNA of the CDR3: TGTGCCAGCAGTTATCTTCAGGGGAGTTCACCCCTCCACTTT. Its protein product is CASSYLQGSSPLHF. The gene calls are TRBV6-5 and TRBJ1-6; weak D call: TRBD1 (6 bases). Germline lookup yields CDR1 MNHEY and CDR2 SVGAGI. This CDR3 contains 14 residues. Trimming shortened V by 3 bases and J by 9 bases, and 12 bases separated the two germline ends.

This clone was seen a handful of times. This chain links TRBV19 with TRBJ1-5; 9 nucleotides line up with TRBD1. The CDR3 contains 14 residues. Germline CDR1 reads LNHDA; CDR2 reads SQIVND (reference sequence). V shed 5 bases, J shed 7 bases, and the junction held 6 bases outside the gene matches. The CDR3 spells CASSPQGAGQPQHF. Written as DNA, the CDR3 is TGTGCCAGTAGTCCACAGGGGGCCGGGCAGCCCCAGCATTTT.

V and J are TRBV19 and TRBJ2-2, with TRBD2 matching 9 bases. Germline CDR1 and CDR2: LNHDA and SQIVND (reference sequence). Trimming removed 3 bases from V and 1 base from J; junction bases left unmatched: 9. This CDR3 spans 18 amino acids. CDR3 sequence (DNA): TGTGCCAGTAGTATCCAGCCGAGCGGGGGGCTGAACACCGGGGAGCTGTTTTTT. Translation: CASSIQPSGGLNTGELFF.

This clone was seen only a few times. This sample includes further DNA sequences coding for the same CDR3. The V and J genes are TRBV9 and TRBJ1-1; D ambiguous. Trimming took off 0 bases at V and 0 bases at J, with 3 bases between the two ends. CDR1 and CDR2 (germline): SGDLS, YYNGEE. The CDR3 runs to 13 residues. As DNA, the CDR3 is TGTGCCAGCAGCGTAGAATTGAACACTGAAGCTTTCTTT. Amino acids: CASSVELNTEAFF.

The chain uses TRBV4-1 and TRBJ1-4; TRBD1 matches at 7 bases. Germline V gives CDR1 MGHRA, CDR2 YSYEKL. This CDR3 is 15 amino acids long. Unmatched junction bases numbered 5, after V lost 0 bases and J lost 7 bases. The CDR3 loop reads CASSQDRSGGEKLFF. CDR3 nucleotide sequence: TGCGCCAGCAGCCAAGATCGGTCAGGGGGTGAAAAACTGTTTTTT.

This clone came up a few times. V is TRBV7-9 and J is TRBJ1-2; TRBD1 matches at 9 bases. Looked up from germline, CDR1 is SEHNR and CDR2 is FQNEAQ (reference sequence). The V segment lost 5 bases and the J segment 7 bases; nucleotides outside the gene matches: 11. The CDR3 runs 15 residues. The CDR3 protein is CASSALGQGNSGYTF. For the CDR3, the DNA is TGTGCCAGCAGCGCCTTGGGACAGGGAAATAGTGGCTACACCTTC.

V and J are TRBV29-1 and TRBJ2-1, with D unresolved. Trimming took off 1 base at V and 3 bases at J, with 10 bases between the two ends. This CDR3 region has 14 residues. Germline V gives CDR1 SQVTM, CDR2 ANQGSEA. This chain's CDR3 is CSVEGPHHYNEQFF. CDR3 nucleotides: TGCAGCGTTGAAGGTCCTCACCACTACAATGAGCAGTTCTTC.

This chain links TRBV7-9 with TRBJ2-5, with D hard to call. V lost 4 bases and J lost 5, with 8 bases in between. The CDR3 consists of 12 residues. Per germline, CDR1 SEHNR and CDR2 FQNEAQ (reference sequence). The CDR3 bases are TGTGCCAGCAGCTCTGTTCTGGAGACCCAGTACTTC. Translating gives CASSSVLETQYF.

In nucleotides, the CDR3 is TGTGCCAGCAGCTCGATAGCGGGAGGGCTGGCCAAAAACATTCAGTACTTC. Encoded protein: CASSSIAGGLAKNIQYF. The V call is TRBV7-2, the J call TRBJ2-4; 11 bases map to TRBD2. The V gene end was trimmed by 4 bases and the J gene end by 1 base; junction bases not matched to a gene: 6. The length of the CDR3 is 17 residues. CDR1 and CDR2 from the germline V gene are SGHTA and FQGNSA.

The chain employs TRBV5-1 and TRBJ2-2, with D possibly being TRBD1 or TRBD2 (5 bases each). The V and J ends lost 4 bases and 4 bases respectively, with 17 bases between them. The length of the CDR3 is 16 residues. Germline loops: CDR1 SGHRS, CDR2 YFSETQ. The CDR3 loop is CASSRGAGAVTGELFF. DNA of the CDR3: TGCGCCAGCAGCCGAGGGGCAGGCGCGGTCACCGGGGAGCTGTTTTTT.

V and J are TRBV14 and TRBJ1-1; 7 positions match TRBD1. Unmatched junction bases numbered 7, after V lost 1 base and J lost 5 bases. Germline CDR1 and CDR2: SGHDN and FVKESK. The CDR3 loop spans 15 amino acids. The CDR3 spells CASSQVKGAGTEAFF. CDR3 sequence (DNA): TGTGCCAGCAGCCAAGTGAAGGGGGCGGGTACTGAAGCTTTCTTT.

This chain uses TRBV18 with TRBJ2-2, with unresolved D. Germline values: CDR1 KGHSH, CDR2 LQKENI. With 0 bases removed from V and 3 bases from J, the gap between germline ends came to 5 bases. This CDR3 has 14 amino acids. CDR3 sequence: CASSPPTYTGELFF. CDR3 nucleotides: TGTGCCAGCTCACCACCCACTTACACCGGGGAGCTGTTTTTT.

A few counts support this clone. The rearrangement uses TRBV18 and TRBJ2-1; tentative D call: TRBD2 (5 bases). Germline loops: CDR1 KGHSH, CDR2 LQKENI. The CDR3 consists of 16 residues. V dropped 3 bases and J dropped 2 bases, with 14 bases sitting between them. The CDR3, as DNA: TGTGCCAGCTCACCTTCTAGCCATAGGGCCTACAATGAGCAGTTCTTC. Protein product: CASSPSSHRAYNEQFF.

J is TRBJ2-1 and V is TRBV9; 12 bases align to TRBD2. Germline lookup yields CDR1 SGDLS and CDR2 YYNGEE. The CDR3 is made up of 15 amino acids. V lost 6 bases to trimming and J lost 4 bases; unmatched junction nucleotides: 5. The CDR3 protein is CASTSGLAGYNEQFF. CDR3 sequence (DNA): TGTGCCAGCACGTCTGGACTAGCGGGATACAATGAGCAGTTCTTC.

Regarding this clone: The sample holds other DNA sequences that translate to the same CDR3. This chain links TRBV18 with TRBJ2-2; D not resolved. CDR3 length equals 15 residues. V dropped 2 bases and J dropped 0 bases, with 7 bases sitting between them. Germline V gene data show CDR1 as KGHSH and CDR2 as LQKENI. For the CDR3, the DNA is TGTGCCAGCTCACCAGGGAACACGAACACCGGGGAGCTGTTTTTT. This encodes CASSPGNTNTGELFF.

The chain joins TRBV7-2 to TRBJ2-7; TRBD2 is a possible D gene (5 bases). Germline lookup yields CDR1 SGHTA and CDR2 FQGNSA. V gave up 4 bases and J gave up 6 bases, with 13 bases separating them. The CDR3 sequence is 13 residues long. In nucleotides, the CDR3 is TGTGCCAGCAGCTGGAGCGGTTCCATCGAGCAGTACTTC. As protein: CASSWSGSIEQYF.

This clone has ten or more counts. CDR3 sequence (DNA): TGTGCCAGCACCCCCGGGGTCGACAGGGGGTGGCGAAATACTGAAGCTTTCTTT. Translating gives CASTPGVDRGWRNTEAFF. This chain links TRBV5-8 with TRBJ1-1; 9 bases line up with TRBD1. The CDR3 is made up of 18 amino acids. Germline V gene sequence: CDR1 SGHTS, CDR2 YDEGEE. V gave up 6 bases and J gave up 5 bases; unmatched junction bases: 20.

The V call is TRBV5-4, the J call TRBJ2-2, with a weak D call TRBD1 (6 bases). The V and J ends lost 3 bases and 2 bases respectively, with 11 bases between them. The germline V gene has CDR1 SGHNT and CDR2 YYREEE (reference sequence). This CDR3 contains 15 residues. CDR3 coding DNA: TGTGCCAGCAGCTCGGGGACACTAAACACCGGGGAGCTGTTTTTT. Its protein is CASSSGTLNTGELFF.

The rearrangement joins TRBV7-9 to TRBJ2-3; 9 bases align to TRBD2. From germline, CDR1 is SEHNR and CDR2 FQNEAQ (reference sequence). This CDR3 has 14 amino acids. The V segment lost 3 bases and the J segment 6 bases; nucleotides outside the gene matches: 4. As DNA, the CDR3 is TGTGCCAGCAGCTTTGGACTAGCGAATGATACGCAGTATTTT. Its protein is CASSFGLANDTQYF.

Many counts were recorded for this clone. The chain recombines TRBV5-1 with TRBJ1-4; D uncertain. This CDR3 comprises 15 residues. The germline gives CDR1 SGHRS, CDR2 YFSETQ. V was pared by 0 bases and J by 7 bases, with 13 bases between. The CDR3 sequence: CASSLESAVGEKLFF. The CDR3 nucleotides are TGCGCCAGCAGCTTGGAAAGTGCGGTGGGTGAAAAACTGTTTTTT.